These 20 T cell receptor beta chains share one sample of origin, sequenced in a study of blood T cells in healthy people across ages. A sample-barcoded 5' primer and a J-beta primer mix were used in a second PCR of about 7 to 12 cycles. One entry per CDR3 protein results from TCRdb running MiXCR on the 5' RACE reads. Among around 900,000 distinct CDR3 sequences listed, roughly half were seen once. The material sequenced was blood. Receptor source: a woman aged 60-70 years in good health.

Remarks on this clonotype: A much larger clonotype is one base distant, so this may be a read error. The chain carries TRBV20-1 and TRBJ1-4; D possibly corresponds to TRBD1 (5 bases). The CDR3 has 11 amino acids. The ends were cut back, 3 bases at V and 8 bases at J, with 7 bases in the middle. Germline assignment: CDR1 DFQATT and CDR2 SNEGSKA (reference sequence). CDR3 nucleotides: TGCAGTGCTAGGGGGGACGAAAAACTGTTTTTT. It specifies CSARGDEKLFF.

V is TRBV20-1 and J is TRBJ2-7; 8 nucleotides agree with TRBD2. The CDR3 contains 13 residues. Germline CDR1 and CDR2: DFQATT and SNEGSKA (reference sequence). V was pared by 1 base and J by 6 bases, with 5 bases of the junction left unmatched. The CDR3 bases are TGCAGTGCTAGAGTTGCGGGAGGATCCGAGCAGTACTTC. This codes for CSARVAGGSEQYF.

The chain carries TRBV7-2 and TRBJ2-1, with D perhaps given as TRBD1 or TRBD2 (5 bases each). This CDR3 has 15 amino acids. V shed 1 base and J shed 4 bases, with 11 bases lying between them. Germline CDR1 reads SGHTA; CDR2 reads FQGNSA. The CDR3 bases are TGTGCCAGCAGCTTAGGGGGGAGCGCTTACAATGAGCAGTTCTTC. Amino acid sequence: CASSLGGSAYNEQFF.

This sequence joins TRBV11-2 and TRBJ2-3; D gene ambiguous. The CDR3 has 14 residues. Trimming stripped 6 bases from V and 1 base from J, with 11 bases between. Germline V gene data show CDR1 as SGHAT and CDR2 as FQNNGV. The chain's CDR3 is CASSGWVGTDTQYF. The CDR3 bases are TGTGCCAGCAGTGGATGGGTCGGCACAGATACGCAGTATTTT.

This clonotype counts as medium-sized. The V gene is TRBV27, the J gene TRBJ1-5; unclear D gene. Trimming shortened V by 5 bases and J by 0 bases, and 2 bases separated the two germline ends. CDR3 size: 12 residues. Germline V gives CDR1 MNHEY, CDR2 SMNVEV (reference sequence). CDR3 in DNA: TGTGCCAGCAGTACTAGCAATCAGCCCCAGCATTTT. Translating gives CASSTSNQPQHF.

The J gene is TRBJ2-3, the V gene TRBV20-1, with D possibly called TRBD1 or TRBD2 (7 bases each). Germline V lookup: CDR1 DFQATT, CDR2 SNEGSKA (reference sequence). The CDR3 covers 14 residues. The V end was cut by 5 bases, the J end by 1 base, with 13 bases between. The CDR3 spells CSAQGGLGTDTQYF. The CDR3 bases are TGCAGTGCTCAGGGGGGGTTAGGCACAGATACGCAGTATTTT.

This clonotype has a handful of counts. The V gene is TRBV5-1, the J gene TRBJ2-7; D is undetermined. Germline CDR1 is SGHRS and CDR2 is YFSETQ. V was cut by 0 bases and J by 0 bases, with 7 bases left in between. The CDR3 has 14 amino acids. CDR3 in DNA: TGCGCCAGCAGCTTGGCTCGCGCCTCCTACGAGCAGTACTTC. It specifies CASSLARASYEQYF.

This rearrangement joins TRBV5-1 to TRBJ2-5, with no clear D. The CDR3 covers 14 residues. Germline CDR1 SGHRS, CDR2 YFSETQ. V lost 4 bases, J lost 3 bases, and 13 bases lay in between. Here the CDR3 reads CASSRPLDKETQYF. Here the CDR3 DNA reads TGCGCCAGCAGCCGACCTCTTGATAAAGAGACCCAGTACTTC.

The chain employs TRBV15 and TRBJ2-7; D unresolved. This CDR3 contains 13 residues. Germline V gene data show CDR1 as LNHNV and CDR2 as YYDKDF (reference sequence). V was clipped by 0 bases and J by 9 bases, with 12 bases between them. The CDR3 DNA sequence: TGTGCCACCAGCAGAGATGGGCACCGTCGGCAGTACTTC. Amino acid sequence: CATSRDGHRRQYF.

This clonotype was seen a handful of times. V usage is TRBV4-1 and J usage is TRBJ2-5; 10 positions agree with TRBD1. CDR3 length equals 16 residues. Germline-derived CDR1 and CDR2 are MGHRA and YSYEKL. Losses at the gene ends were 4 bases for V and 4 bases for J; bases not matched to a gene: 9. CDR3: CASSLFGTGVRETQYF. The CDR3 bases are TGCGCCAGCAGCCTTTTCGGGACAGGGGTACGAGAGACCCAGTACTTC.

This clonotype appeared a few times. DNA for the CDR3: TGCAGTGCTAGACTGATTAGCGGGAGGGCGGATACGCAGTATTTT. This sequence encodes CSARLISGRADTQYF. J is TRBJ2-3 and V is TRBV20-1; 11 bases fit TRBD2. V was pared by 2 bases and J by 6 bases, with 7 bases of the junction left unmatched. This CDR3 comprises 15 residues. In germline, CDR1 is DFQATT, CDR2 SNEGSKA (reference sequence).

This clonotype was counted only a few times. The rearrangement uses TRBV7-9 and TRBJ2-7, with unresolved D. The CDR3 sequence is 14 residues long. V was shortened by 5 bases and J by 0 bases, with 11 bases between the two germline ends. CDR1 is SEHNR, CDR2 FQNEAQ, per germline (reference sequence). The chain's CDR3 is CASSPRWDSYEQYF. The CDR3 bases are TGTGCCAGCAGCCCCCGATGGGACTCCTACGAGCAGTACTTC.

DNA of the CDR3: TGTGCCAGCAGCTTAAAGTCCTGGGAAGGCTACACCTTC. Residues: CASSLKSWEGYTF. This chain connects TRBV7-3 to TRBJ1-2; D not certain. The V gene's germline CDR1 is SGHTA and CDR2 FQGTGA. Trimming took 1 base from V and 8 from J, leaving 11 bases between them. The CDR3 length is 13 residues.

This clonotype was seen only a few times. The chain couples TRBV28 to TRBJ2-7; 7 bases fit TRBD1. The CDR3 totals 11 residues. Germline V gene lookup returns CDR1 MDHEN and CDR2 SYDVKM. The ends lost 10 bases at V and 5 bases at J; junction bases unmatched: 5. This CDR3 reads CATQGRHEQYF. DNA for the CDR3: TGTGCCACACAGGGGCGACACGAGCAGTACTTC.

The chain links TRBV20-1 to TRBJ2-3; 7 nucleotides match TRBD2. CDR3 length: 15 amino acids. The junction had 14 bases not matched to a gene; V was cut back by 2 bases and J by 9 bases. CDR1 is DFQATT, CDR2 SNEGSKA, per germline (reference sequence). CDR3 in DNA: TGCAGTGCTAGAAGGACTAGGGCGGTTATTGACACGCAGTATTTT. This codes for CSARRTRAVIDTQYF.

The CDR3 coding sequence is TGTGCCAGCAGCGGGGGACCCCGCTCCTACAATGAGCAGTTCTTC. Translating it yields CASSGGPRSYNEQFF. The chain joins TRBV9 to TRBJ2-1, with D possibly being TRBD1 or TRBD2 (5 bases each). The V end was cut by 3 bases, the J end by 0 bases, with 10 bases between. This CDR3 is built from 15 residues. Germline values: CDR1 SGDLS, CDR2 YYNGEE.

The CDR3 DNA reads as TGTGCCAGCAGCTCGATAGACAGGGCCCCGGAGGATACGCAGTATTTT. It specifies CASSSIDRAPEDTQYF. The V call is TRBV7-8, the J call TRBJ2-3; 7 nucleotides match TRBD1. Trimming cost V 4 bases and J 6 bases; bases outside gene matches: 13. CDR1 is SGHVS, CDR2 FQNEAQ, per germline. This CDR3 is built from 16 residues.

The rearrangement joins TRBV3-1 to TRBJ1-2, with D maybe TRBD1 (6 bases). Between the trimmed V and J ends, which lost 4 bases and 1 base, there was a span of 19 bases. CDR1 is LGHDT and CDR2 is YNNKEL in the germline V gene (reference sequence). This CDR3 has 17 residues. CDR3 sequence reads: CASSLGHRTPYNYGYTF. CDR3 in DNA: TGTGCCAGCAGCCTGGGACATAGGACACCCTATAACTATGGCTACACCTTC.

Only a few counts were recorded for this clonotype. CDR3 region: CASSYSAGGGLTDTQYF. DNA for the CDR3: TGTGCCAGCAGTTACTCGGCGGGAGGGGGACTCACAGATACGCAGTATTTT. V gene TRBV6-5 combines with J gene TRBJ2-3; TRBD2 aligns across 9 bases. V lost 0 bases and J lost 2; bases outside the gene matches: 6. The CDR3 consists of 17 residues. Germline V lookup: CDR1 MNHEY, CDR2 SVGAGI.

This clonotype was found once. This sequence joins TRBV5-1 and TRBJ2-7; D not resolved. The germline V and J ends were trimmed by 2 bases and 3 bases, with 12 bases remaining between them. CDR3 length: 14 amino acids. Per the germline V gene, CDR1 is SGHRS and CDR2 is YFSETQ. CDR3 loop: CASSFSSARYEQYF. The DNA for the CDR3 is TGCGCCAGCAGCTTTAGCAGTGCGCGCTACGAGCAGTACTTC.